The following is a TCR beta chain sequence with its context. Its antigen is unknown. The samples comprised roughly 0.9-10 million cryopreserved PBMC ahead of DNA extraction. V lost 0 bases, J lost 5 bases, and 17 bases lay in between. The CDR3 covers 16 residues. Germline V gene data show CDR1 as SGHDT and CDR2 as YYEEEE. Version v3.0 of the immunoSEQ assay was performed at survey level. Generated by immunoSEQ multiplex PCR, the TCRdb table keeps only in-frame clones and is missing some. Counted here are some 15,000 clones, about 88% occurring once; the ten biggest clones make up 12%. These data belong to a study of long-term antiretroviral therapy in people with HIV. Regarding the study as a whole: Diversity went up after ART and still fell short of transplant donor controls. Blood draws took place between about 2004 and 2017 and possibly involved older ART regimens.

The input for sequencing was unsorted PBMCs, taken 6.9 years after starting antiretroviral therapy. The genes are TRBV5-6 and TRBJ2-5; D might be TRBD1 or TRBD2, each matching 6 bases. This TCR came from a man aged 50-59 years with HIV. CDR3 protein: CASSLEVGGQRETQYF. Written as DNA, the CDR3 is TGTGCCAGCAGCTTGGAGGTAGGGGGGCAGAGGGAGACCCAGTACTTC.